Shown below are 26 T cell receptor beta chains from a single sample sequenced in a study of cytomegalovirus exposure and HLA in healthy donors. PCR employed 60 Vbeta and 13 Jbeta primers. Assay: immunoSEQ multiplex PCR; the TCRdb copy retains only in-frame clones and omits some. The table lists about 98,000 clones, 60% to 85% of them singletons. Sample: PBMCs. These receptors all stem from a man aged 55 to 70 in good health and CMV-seropositive.

In nucleotides, the CDR3 is TGTGCCAGCAGTTATGAGGGCAGGGGGATGGATACGCAGTATTTT. Translating it yields CASSYEGRGMDTQYF. The chain carries TRBV6-6 and TRBJ2-3, with 7 bases that match TRBD1. This CDR3 spans 15 amino acids. V gave up 3 bases and J gave up 6 bases; unmatched junction bases: 9. The V gene's germline CDR1 is MNHNY and CDR2 SVGAGI (reference sequence).

The rearrangement joins TRBV5-1 to TRBJ2-1; TRBD1 matches at 12 bases. Germline CDR1 and CDR2: SGHRS and YFSETQ. The CDR3 sequence is 14 residues long. V lost 4 bases, J lost 7 bases, and 3 bases stayed unmatched. DNA of the CDR3: TGCGCCAGCAGCCGGGGACAGGGGGCTAATGAGCAGTTCTTC. It specifies CASSRGQGANEQFF.

This clone was seen only a few times. The CDR3 bases are TGCGCCAGCAGCCAAGAGCCGGGTTCCTCTGAAAAACTGTTTTTT. Protein product: CASSQEPGSSEKLFF. The V and J genes are TRBV4-3 and TRBJ1-4; no reliable D call. Trimming shortened V by 0 bases and J by 7 bases, and 12 bases separated the two germline ends. Germline-derived CDR1 and CDR2 are LGHNA and YSLEER. The CDR3 length is 15 residues.

V usage is TRBV6-1 and J usage is TRBJ1-5, with TRBD1 as a possible D gene (6 bases). The CDR3 covers 16 residues. Trimming stripped 4 bases from V and 2 bases from J, with 15 bases between. Germline assignment: CDR1 MNHNS and CDR2 SASEGT. For the CDR3, the DNA is TGTGCCAGCAGTGCCCCCACAGGGACGGGCAATCAGCCCCAGCATTTT. This encodes CASSAPTGTGNQPQHF.

This chain connects TRBV29-1 to TRBJ1-2; unclear D gene. The CDR3 is 11 amino acids. Germline CDR1 SQVTM, CDR2 ANQGSEA. The V end lost 3 bases, the J end lost 8 bases, and 10 bases lay between the germline ends. CDR3 amino acids: CSVEVRHGYTF. As DNA, the CDR3 is TGCAGCGTTGAGGTCAGACACGGCTACACCTTC.

The chain joins TRBV6-6 to TRBJ2-1, with TRBD1 matching over 7 bases. CDR1 is MNHNY and CDR2 is SVGAGI in the germline V gene (reference sequence). The CDR3 runs 14 residues. The V segment lost 6 bases and the J segment 9 bases; nucleotides outside the gene matches: 11. The CDR3 DNA is TGTGCCAGCAGCCTTGGGACAGATTTATCTGAGCAGTTCTTC. This translates into CASSLGTDLSEQFF.

A few counts support this clone. The chain is built from TRBV29-1 and TRBJ1-2; 7 bases match TRBD1. The CDR3 has 13 amino acids. The trim removed 7 bases at V and 5 bases at J, leaving 10 bases unmatched. From germline, CDR1 is SQVTM and CDR2 ANQGSEA. CDR3 residues: CSDDRQGGYGYTF. CDR3 bases: TGCAGCGATGATCGGCAGGGGGGATATGGCTACACCTTC.

The chain couples TRBV4-2 to TRBJ2-7, with 7 nucleotides matching TRBD2. V shed 0 bases and J 2 bases; nucleotides not matched to a gene: 19. The CDR3 is made up of 20 amino acids. The V gene's germline CDR1 is LGHNA and CDR2 YNFKEQ. The CDR3 protein is CASSQDAGALTSGGTYEQYF. In DNA, the CDR3 is TGTGCCAGCAGCCAAGATGCCGGGGCCCTCACGTCGGGGGGTACCTACGAGCAGTACTTC.

This chain connects TRBV5-1 to TRBJ2-2, with 8 bases fitting TRBD1. V trimming: 4 bases; J trimming: 1 base; junction bases outside the gene matches: 6. CDR3 length: 16 residues. The germline CDR1 and CDR2 sequences are SGHRS and YFSETQ. CDR3 loop: CASSIQGTGNTGELFF. DNA of the CDR3: TGCGCCAGCAGCATCCAAGGGACAGGGAACACCGGGGAGCTGTTTTTT. The entire variable domain, with the rest obtained from reference TRBV5-1 and TRBJ2-2, is as follows: KAGVTQTPRYLIKTRGQQVTLSCSPISGHRSVSWYQQTPGQGLQFLFEYFSETQRNKGNFPGRFSGRQFSNSRSEMNVSTLELGDSALYLCASSIQGTGNTGELFFGEGSRLTVL.

CDR3 sequence reads: CASSELQGSQYF. CDR3 coding DNA: TGTGCCAGCAGTGAGTTGCAGGGATCGCAGTATTTT. The J gene is TRBJ2-3, the V gene TRBV2; tentative D call: TRBD1 (5 bases). Germline assignment: CDR1 SNHLY and CDR2 FYNNEI. CDR3 length: 12 residues. V lost 3 bases and J 10 bases, leaving 11 bases between the germline ends.

For the CDR3, the DNA is TGTGCCAGCAGCTTAGGCTACGCTGAAGCTTTCTTT. It codes for CASSLGYAEAFF. The chain is built from TRBV7-8 and TRBJ1-1; the D is unclear. Per the germline V gene, CDR1 is SGHVS and CDR2 is FQNEAQ. The CDR3 length is 12 residues. Trimming cost V 1 base and J 6 bases, with 6 bases left between them.

The chain combines TRBV6-1 with TRBJ2-5, with 11 bases lining up with TRBD2. This CDR3 spans 18 amino acids. Germline V CDR1 and CDR2: MNHNS, SASEGT. Unmatched junction bases numbered 10, after V lost 2 bases and J lost 2 bases. The CDR3 protein is CASSERALAGGRQETQYF. The CDR3 coding sequence is TGTGCCAGCAGTGAAAGGGCGCTAGCGGGGGGAAGGCAAGAGACCCAGTACTTC.

This clone was found a few times. The chain combines TRBV4-1 with TRBJ1-2; 12 bases are shared with TRBD1. Trimming removed 2 bases from V and 8 bases from J; junction bases left unmatched: 9. This CDR3 is built from 16 residues. Looked up from germline, CDR1 is MGHRA and CDR2 is YSYEKL. The CDR3 loop is CASSQWGGQGAGGYTF. CDR3 nucleotides: TGCGCCAGCAGCCAATGGGGGGGACAGGGGGCTGGCGGCTACACCTTC.

This chain joins TRBV9 and TRBJ2-7; TRBD1 is a possible D gene (6 bases). V was clipped by 2 bases and J by 1 base, with 10 bases between them. The length of the CDR3 is 14 residues. Germline values: CDR1 SGDLS, CDR2 YYNGEE. The CDR3 spells CASSVGTTSYEQYF. The CDR3 DNA follows: TGTGCCAGCAGCGTCGGGACAACTTCCTACGAGCAGTACTTC.

This chain uses TRBV30 with TRBJ2-2; D gene ambiguous. V lost 0 bases to trimming and J lost 10 bases, with 6 bases between them. Germline V gene data show CDR1 as GTSNPN and CDR2 as SVGIG (reference sequence). This CDR3 has 11 amino acids. The CDR3 sequence is CAWSVPKELFF. CDR3 nucleotide sequence: TGTGCCTGGAGTGTACCTAAGGAGCTGTTTTTT.

The V gene is TRBV27, the J gene TRBJ2-2; D unclear. CDR3 size: 14 residues. Between the trimmed V and J ends, which lost 2 bases and 0 bases, there was a span of 4 bases. The germline V gene has CDR1 MNHEY and CDR2 SMNVEV (reference sequence). The CDR3 here is CASSLISNTGELFF. DNA for the CDR3: TGTGCCAGCAGTTTAATCTCGAACACCGGGGAGCTGTTTTTT.

The rearrangement joins TRBV19 to TRBJ1-5, with a weak D call TRBD1 (5 bases). The V and J ends lost 4 bases and 4 bases respectively, with 14 bases between them. Germline-derived CDR1 and CDR2 are LNHDA and SQIVND (reference sequence). This CDR3 has 15 amino acids. This CDR3 is CASSNQGSGNQPQHF. The CDR3 nucleotides read TGTGCCAGTAGTAACCAGGGTTCTGGGAATCAGCCCCAGCATTTT.

The chain couples TRBV5-5 to TRBJ1-1; TRBD1 aligns across 7 bases. The germline V gene has CDR1 SGHKS and CDR2 YYEKEE (reference sequence). CDR3 length equals 14 residues. V lost 2 bases and J lost 4; bases outside the gene matches: 5. CDR3 sequence: CASSFRDSTTEAFF. In DNA form, the CDR3 reads TGTGCCAGCAGCTTCCGGGACAGCACCACTGAAGCTTTCTTT.

The chain carries TRBV4-2 and TRBJ2-3; 9 bases are a match to TRBD1. V gave up 2 bases and J gave up 1 base; unmatched junction bases: 7. The V gene's germline CDR1 is LGHNA and CDR2 YNFKEQ. CDR3 length equals 17 residues. This chain's CDR3 is CASSQPTGGGGTDTQYF. CDR3 coding DNA: TGTGCCAGCAGCCAACCCACAGGGGGCGGAGGCACAGATACGCAGTATTTT.

This clone occurred a few times. V is TRBV5-1 and J is TRBJ1-4; D might be TRBD1 (5 bases). Between the trimmed V and J ends, which lost 4 bases and 9 bases, there was a span of 19 bases. This CDR3 comprises 15 residues. CDR1 SGHRS and CDR2 YFSETQ come from the germline V gene. For the CDR3, the DNA is TGCGCCAGCAGCCCCGGGGGGGACTCCGGGCAAAAACTGTTTTTT. This sequence encodes CASSPGGDSGQKLFF.

V usage is TRBV4-1 and J usage is TRBJ1-6, with 7 bases lining up with TRBD1. J was trimmed by 7 bases and V by 0 bases; bases with no gene match: 3. Germline-derived CDR1 and CDR2 are MGHRA and YSYEKL. CDR3 size: 15 residues. The CDR3 DNA follows: TGCGCCAGCAGCCAAGAGGGACAGAAGAATTCACCCCTCCACTTT. Amino acid sequence: CASSQEGQKNSPLHF.

The chain recombines TRBV11-3 with TRBJ2-2, with TRBD1 as a possible D gene (5 bases). The V end was cut by 5 bases, the J end by 7 bases, with 11 bases between. CDR3 length: 13 residues. The germline V gene encodes CDR1 SGHNT and CDR2 YENEEA. The CDR3 sequence: CASSPGAGGELFF. In nucleotides, the CDR3 is TGTGCCAGCAGCCCTGGGGCTGGCGGGGAGCTGTTTTTT.

The chain couples TRBV7-9 to TRBJ2-1; 9 bases fit TRBD1. This CDR3 has 14 residues. The V gene's germline CDR1 is SEHNR and CDR2 FQNEAQ (reference sequence). The trim removed 5 bases at V and 6 bases at J, leaving 5 bases unmatched. CDR3 DNA sequence: TGTGCCAGCAGCCGGACAGGGGAGGGCAATGAGCAGTTCTTC. Its protein is CASSRTGEGNEQFF.

The rearrangement joins TRBV19 to TRBJ2-6; 7 bases are a match to TRBD1. The V gene end was trimmed by 6 bases and the J gene end by 0 bases; junction bases not matched to a gene: 5. The CDR3 is 16 amino acids. Per the germline V gene, CDR1 is LNHDA and CDR2 is SQIVND (reference sequence). The CDR3 loop reads CASRRDSSSGANVLTF. DNA for the CDR3: TGTGCCAGTAGACGGGACAGCAGCTCTGGGGCCAACGTCCTGACTTTC.

On this clone: One end of the junction does not line up with germline, which may come from a read error. Other DNA sequences in this specimen translate into the identical CDR3. This sequence joins TRBV7-9 and TRBJ1-2; 7 bases match TRBD1. The CDR3 loop spans 15 amino acids. The germline CDR1 and CDR2 sequences are SEHNR and FQNEAQ (reference sequence). The CDR3 spells CASSLVGQESHGYTF. CDR3 sequence (DNA): TGTGCCAGCAGTTTAGTAGGACAGGAGAGTCATGGCTACACCTTC.

The gene calls are TRBV10-2 and TRBJ2-2, with 12 bases identical to TRBD1. This CDR3 is built from 18 residues. CDR1 and CDR2 (germline): WSHSY, SAAADI. V lost 0 bases to trimming and J lost 6 bases; unmatched junction nucleotides: 8. CDR3 amino acids: CASSESRPGTGGPGELFF. In nucleotides, the CDR3 is TGCGCCAGCAGTGAGTCGCGACCCGGGACAGGGGGCCCCGGGGAGCTGTTTTTT.